These 30 T cell receptor beta chains originate from one sample sequenced in a study of T cells in women clearing cervical HPV infection. Profiling relied on immunoSEQ multiplex PCR, and the TCRdb table lists in-frame clones only, not all of them. Here the sample table reports about 25,000 clones. Specimen: blood buffy coat. The receptors shown here come from a woman between 18 and 70 years old with a cervical HPV16 infection that either progressed to CIN3+ or cleared (not recorded which).

With regard to this clone: The read gets to within 3 residues of the CDR3 end, and the germline J gene fills in the rest. The rearrangement joins TRBV7-9 to TRBJ2-2; the D gene is possibly TRBD1 (5 bases). Looked up from germline, CDR1 is SEHNR and CDR2 is FQNEAQ (reference sequence). Trimming cost V 4 bases and J 4 bases, with 10 bases left between them. This CDR3 spans 14 amino acids. Partial CDR3 DNA: TGTGCCAGCAGCTCCAGGCAGGGCACCGGGGAG. It specifies CASSSRQGTGE. The full CDR3 is CASSSRQGTGELFF.

As to this clone: Read data end 3 residues before the CDR3 end; the end is taken from the germline J gene. The chain uses TRBV7-8 and TRBJ2-7, with unresolved D. Germline V gene data show CDR1 as SGHVS and CDR2 as FQNEAQ. V lost 5 bases and J lost 6, with 8 bases in between. This CDR3 is 11 amino acids long. The CDR3 bases that were read are TGTGCCAGCAGCCCACTGCTCGAG. Translated: CASSPLLE. The full-length CDR3 reads as CASSPLLEQYF.

This CDR3 is CASSWTSGNEQFF. Incomplete CDR3 DNA: TGTGCCAGCAGCTGGACTAGCGGCAATGAG. V is TRBV7-2 and J is TRBJ2-1, with 10 bases fitting TRBD2. The read finishes 3 residues shy of the CDR3 end, and the germline J gene is used to complete it. J was trimmed by 6 bases and V by 4 bases; bases with no gene match: 0. Looked up from germline, CDR1 is SGHTA and CDR2 is FQGNSA. CDR3 length equals 13 residues.

Details on this clone: Sequencing ends 3 residues short of the CDR3 end; the germline J gene provides the rest. The chain links TRBV20-1 to TRBJ1-6; D is uncertain. V lost 0 bases, J lost 10 bases, and 19 bases lay in between. Per the germline V gene, CDR1 is DFQATT and CDR2 is SNEGSKA (reference sequence). This CDR3 is built from 16 residues. CDR3 protein: CSARDSDLAKRSPLHF. The sequenced part of the CDR3 DNA is TGCAGTGCTAGAGATTCTGATTTGGCCAAGAGGTCACCC.

CDR3 DNA (partial): TGTGCCAGCAGCGTCTCTAGCGGGGACTCCTACGAG. Translation gives CASSVSSGDSYE. The full CDR3 sequence reads CASSVSSGDSYEQYF. The chain couples TRBV9 to TRBJ2-7; 9 bases are a match to TRBD2. Read sequence stops 3 residues before the CDR3 end, and the germline J gene provides the missing end. Germline CDR1 SGDLS, CDR2 YYNGEE. The length of the CDR3 is 15 residues. V shed 2 bases and J 0 bases; nucleotides not matched to a gene: 3.

Concerning this clone: Sequencing ends 3 residues short of the CDR3 end; the germline J gene provides the rest. The genes are TRBV11-2 and TRBJ2-7, with 8 bases lining up with TRBD2. V lost 5 bases and J lost 0; bases outside the gene matches: 6. CDR1 and CDR2 from the germline V gene are SGHAT and FQNNGV. The CDR3 has 15 residues. Partial CDR3 DNA: TGTGCCAGCAGCGTTAGCGGGGCCTACTCCTACGAG. Its protein is CASSVSGAYSYE. The full CDR3 reads CASSVSGAYSYEQYF.

As for this clone: Coverage ceases 3 residues before the CDR3 finishes, and the germline J gene fills in the end. V gene TRBV19 combines with J gene TRBJ2-6; TRBD1 might be the D (5 bases). CDR1 is LNHDA, CDR2 SQIVND, per germline (reference sequence). The CDR3 runs 14 residues. V lost 5 bases to trimming and J lost 1 base, with 6 bases between them. Incomplete CDR3 DNA: TGTGCCAGTAGTCCAGGGTCTGGGGCCAACGTC. It specifies CASSPGSGANV. The whole CDR3 region reads CASSPGSGANVLTF. The full variable domain, rest sourced from reference TRBV19 and TRBJ2-6, is DGGITQSPKYLFRKEGQNVTLSCEQNLNHDAMYWYRQDPGQGLRLIYYSQIVNDFQKGDIAEGYSVSREKKESFPLTVTSAQKNPTAFYLCASSPGSGANVLTFGAGSRLTVL.

The CDR3 DNA, read in part, is TGCAGTGCTAGAGTAGCGGACAATGAG. It codes for CSARVADNE. Given in full, the CDR3 is CSARVADNEQFF. The chain links TRBV20-1 to TRBJ2-1, with a tentative D call TRBD2 (6 bases). Read sequence stops 3 residues before the CDR3 end, and the germline J gene provides the missing end. The V end was cut by 1 base, the J end by 5 bases, with 6 bases between. Germline assignment: CDR1 DFQATT and CDR2 SNEGSKA (reference sequence). The CDR3 runs to 12 residues.

The CDR3 bases that were read are TGTGCCAGTAGAGACCCAGCGGGGTATTACAATGAC. Protein product: CASRDPAGYYND. The CDR3 reads in full as CASRDPAGYYNDYTF. The chain carries TRBV19 and TRBJ1-2; D call uncertain. The read falls 3 residues short of the CDR3 end, and the missing part is taken from the germline J gene. The CDR3 runs to 15 residues. CDR1 is LNHDA and CDR2 is SQIVND in the germline V gene (reference sequence).

About this clone: The CDR3 extends 3 residues past the end of the read, so its final part is completed from the germline J gene. The chain carries TRBV7-3 and TRBJ2-1; 14 nucleotides line up with TRBD2. V shed 3 bases, J shed 7 bases, and the junction held 2 bases outside the gene matches. From germline, CDR1 is SGHTA and CDR2 FQGTGA. The CDR3 covers 15 residues. The CDR3 protein is CASSFGTSGSNEQFF. The sequenced part of the CDR3 DNA is TGTGCCAGCAGCTTCGGGACTAGCGGGAGTAATGAG.

Concerning this clone: The read falls 3 residues short of the CDR3 end, and the missing part is taken from the germline J gene. V gene TRBV2 combines with J gene TRBJ2-1, with D maybe TRBD2 (5 bases). CDR3 length: 15 amino acids. Germline values: CDR1 SNHLY, CDR2 FYNNEI. V was trimmed by 3 bases and J by 4 bases, leaving 13 bases between them. The CDR3 here is CASSELQPGYNEQFF. The covered CDR3 bases are TGTGCCAGCAGTGAGCTCCAGCCGGGGTACAATGAG.

Concerning this clone: The CDR3 end falls 3 residues outside the read, so it is completed with the germline J gene. The rearrangement joins TRBV18 to TRBJ2-3; a possible D gene is TRBD2 (5 bases). Trimming removed 2 bases from V and 5 bases from J, with 14 bases in between. The length of the CDR3 is 15 residues. Germline V gene sequence: CDR1 KGHSH, CDR2 LQKENI. The chain's CDR3 is CASSPEGSDLDTQYF. The covered CDR3 bases are TGTGCCAGCTCACCAGAGGGTAGCGATTTAGATACG.

Points on this clone: Germline is not matched at one junction end, which may reflect a read error. The sequence runs out 3 residues before the end of the CDR3; the remainder is reconstructed from the germline J gene. V gene TRBV7-7 combines with J gene TRBJ2-5; 7 positions agree with TRBD1. The CDR3 loop spans 15 amino acids. Germline loops: CDR1 SSHAT, CDR2 FNYEAQ (reference sequence). The CDR3 sequence: CASSARQGNWETQYF. The part of the CDR3 DNA that was read is TGTGCTAGCAGCGCCCGACAGGGAAACTGGGAGACC.

As for this clone: Read data end 3 residues before the CDR3 end; the end is taken from the germline J gene. The identical CDR3 is also encoded by other nucleotide sequences in the sample. V is TRBV7-2 and J is TRBJ1-3, with D uncertain. CDR3 length: 12 amino acids. CDR1 and CDR2 (germline): SGHTA, FQGNSA. The CDR3 spells CASSLVGLTIYF. The sequenced CDR3 bases are TGTGCCAGCAGCTTAGTCGGGTTAACA.

With regard to this clone: Read coverage stops 3 residues before the CDR3 terminus; the germline J gene supplies the remainder. This chain connects TRBV5-1 to TRBJ1-6; 12 nucleotides agree with TRBD1. This CDR3 is built from 15 residues. Per germline, CDR1 SGHRS and CDR2 YFSETQ. The J segment lost 9 bases and the V segment lost 4 bases, leaving 5 bases of the junction unmatched. The CDR3 loop is CASSEGQGAFSPLHF. CDR3 DNA, as far as it was read: TGCGCCAGCAGCGAGGGACAGGGGGCTTTTTCACCC.

The CDR3 loop is CASSLGQGQYNEQFF. Partial CDR3 DNA: TGTGCCAGCAGCTTGGGTCAGGGACAGTACAATGAG. V and J are TRBV7-8 and TRBJ2-1; 7 bases match TRBD1. The CDR3 extends 3 residues past the end of the read, so its final part is completed from the germline J gene. The CDR3 totals 15 residues. Germline trimming cut 3 bases from V and 4 bases from J; bases unmatched to any gene: 6. Germline assignment: CDR1 SGHVS and CDR2 FQNEAQ.

Comment on this clone: The CDR3 end is not reached by the read, which stops 3 residues before it; the germline J gene fills it in. The chain employs TRBV19 and TRBJ2-1, with 10 bases that match TRBD2. The junction had 11 bases not matched to a gene; V was cut back by 5 bases and J by 4 bases. The CDR3 extends over 17 amino acids. The germline CDR1 and CDR2 sequences are LNHDA and SQIVND (reference sequence). The CDR3 region is CASSLLAGRSLYNEQFF. The covered CDR3 bases are TGTGCCAGTAGTTTACTAGCGGGACGCTCCTTATACAATGAG. The entire variable domain, with the rest obtained from reference TRBV19 and TRBJ2-1, is as follows: DGGITQSPKYLFRKEGQNVTLSCEQNLNHDAMYWYRQDPGQGLRLIYYSQIVNDFQKGDIAEGYSVSREKKESFPLTVTSAQKNPTAFYLCASSLLAGRSLYNEQFFGPGTRLTVL.

Note on this clone: The CDR3 goes on 3 residues after the read ends, and that part is filled in from the germline J gene. This chain joins TRBV18 and TRBJ1-2; D gene unclear. V was trimmed by 3 bases and J by 6 bases, leaving 11 bases between them. CDR1 is KGHSH and CDR2 is LQKENI in the germline V gene. There are 13 residues in the CDR3. CDR3 bases read: TGTGCCAGCTCACCCCAGAATAGGGATGGC. It yields the protein CASSPQNRDG. The complete CDR3 protein is CASSPQNRDGYTF.

To note about this clone: Read data end 3 residues before the CDR3 end; the end is taken from the germline J gene. This rearrangement joins TRBV19 to TRBJ1-1, with D unclear. With 2 bases removed from V and 1 base from J, the gap between germline ends came to 8 bases. The CDR3 is 14 residues long. Germline lookup yields CDR1 LNHDA and CDR2 SQIVND (reference sequence). The CDR3 region is CASSIPTPNTEAFF. The sequenced CDR3 bases are TGTGCCAGTAGTATACCCACACCGAACACTGAA.

A remark on this clone: Coverage ceases 3 residues before the CDR3 finishes, and the germline J gene fills in the end. The J gene is TRBJ2-7, the V gene TRBV5-1, with 7 nucleotides matching TRBD1. The CDR3 is 14 amino acids. CDR1 SGHRS and CDR2 YFSETQ come from the germline V gene. The V and J ends lost 0 bases and 2 bases, in that order; junction bases with no gene match: 2. The CDR3 protein is CASSLGDRTYEQYF. The DNA read from the CDR3 is TGCGCCAGCAGCTTGGGGGACAGAACCTACGAG.

Points on this clone: Coverage ceases 3 residues before the CDR3 finishes, and the germline J gene fills in the end. The chain has TRBV7-2 and TRBJ2-2; TRBD2 matches 9 bases. Unmatched junction bases numbered 10, after V lost 8 bases and J lost 6 bases. This CDR3 has 15 residues. CDR1 is SGHTA, CDR2 FQGNSA, per germline. CDR3 sequence: CASSIIAGAPGELFF. CDR3 bases read: TGTGCCAGCTCCATCATAGCGGGAGCCCCCGGGGAG.

Note on this clone: Read data end 3 residues before the CDR3 end; the end is taken from the germline J gene. The chain employs TRBV29-1 and TRBJ1-2; maybe TRBD1 (5 bases). Germline V gene lookup returns CDR1 SQVTM and CDR2 ANQGSEA. CDR3 length equals 12 residues. V lost 7 bases, J lost 4 bases, and 13 bases lay in between. CDR3 DNA, as far as it was read: TGCAGCGGGGGGGAGCGGACCTATGGC. It specifies CSGGERTYG. The whole CDR3 reads CSGGERTYGYTF.

Remarks on this clone: The read stops 3 residues short of the end of the CDR3; the missing end is completed from the germline J gene. V and J are TRBV5-6 and TRBJ2-1, with 7 bases matching TRBD2. The CDR3 loop spans 13 amino acids. Germline V CDR1 and CDR2: SGHDT, YYEEEE. The J segment lost 7 bases and the V segment lost 4 bases, leaving 5 bases of the junction unmatched. The CDR3 DNA, read in part, is TGTGCCAGCAGCCTTATTAGCGGGAATGAG. This gives the protein CASSLISGNE. The entire CDR3 protein is CASSLISGNEQFF.

For this clone: Read coverage stops 3 residues before the CDR3 terminus; the germline J gene supplies the remainder. The rearrangement uses TRBV18 and TRBJ1-2, with D perhaps matching TRBD1 (6 bases). This CDR3 spans 13 amino acids. Per germline, CDR1 KGHSH and CDR2 LQKENI. The CDR3: CASSPLQGNDYTF. The CDR3 DNA, read in part, is TGTGCCAGCTCACCACTCCAGGGGAATGAC.

CDR3 sequence: CASSMDRLEIYEQYF. The DNA read from the CDR3 is TGTGCCAGCAGCATGGACCGACTAGAGATCTACGAG. This chain joins TRBV7-8 and TRBJ2-7, with a weak D call TRBD2 (6 bases). From the germline J gene comes the end of the CDR3, since the read stops 3 residues before it. Germline values: CDR1 SGHVS, CDR2 FQNEAQ. This CDR3 has 15 amino acids. Trimming took 5 bases from V and 3 from J, leaving 17 bases between them.

This clone counts as large (0.1 to 1%) by frequency. The observed sequence ends 3 residues before the CDR3 terminus, with the missing tail filled in from the germline J gene. The chain uses TRBV7-6 and TRBJ2-1; D is perhaps TRBD1 (6 bases). V shed 4 bases and J shed 9 bases, with 13 bases lying between them. CDR1 and CDR2 from the germline V gene are SGHVS and FNYEAQ. CDR3 length: 13 amino acids. The chain's CDR3 is CASSSSQGSEQFF. The part of the CDR3 DNA that was read is TGTGCCAGCAGCTCCTCACAGGGAAGTGAG.

Considering frequency, this clone is medium-sized. The read halts 3 residues ahead of the CDR3 end, with the missing end drawn from the germline J gene. This sequence joins TRBV29-1 and TRBJ2-3, with unresolved D. The CDR3 loop spans 12 amino acids. V lost 5 bases to trimming and J lost 0 bases, with 6 bases between them. Germline V gene sequence: CDR1 SQVTM, CDR2 ANQGSEA. The chain's CDR3 is CSVQVSTDTQYF. The CDR3 bases that were read are TGCAGCGTTCAGGTCAGCACAGATACG.

On this clone: The read ends 3 residues shy of where the CDR3 ends; the end is completed using the germline J gene. V is TRBV13 and J is TRBJ2-7, with D perhaps matching TRBD2 (10 bases). The V end lost 4 bases, the J end lost 2 bases, and 33 bases lay between the germline ends. This CDR3 contains 21 residues. Germline assignment: CDR1 PRHDT and CDR2 FYEKMQ (reference sequence). CDR3 loop: CASSSASQGANGLADPYEQYF. The DNA read from the CDR3 is TGTGCCAGCAGCTCCGCATCACAGGGGGCGAATGGACTAGCGGACCCCTACGAG.

Partial CDR3 DNA: TGTGCCTGGGGCAGGACTAGCCCCGGC. Residues: CAWGRTSPG. The entire CDR3 protein is CAWGRTSPGYTF. The chain has TRBV30 and TRBJ1-2; D call uncertain. The read finishes 3 residues shy of the CDR3 end, and the germline J gene is used to complete it. There are 12 residues in the CDR3. From germline, CDR1 is GTSNPN and CDR2 SVGIG (reference sequence).

Concerning this clone: The observed sequence ends 3 residues before the CDR3 terminus, with the missing tail filled in from the germline J gene. V usage is TRBV19 and J usage is TRBJ1-4, with D perhaps TRBD1 (5 bases). The V and J ends lost 7 bases and 6 bases respectively, with 21 bases between them. Germline lookup yields CDR1 LNHDA and CDR2 SQIVND (reference sequence). CDR3 length: 16 amino acids. CDR3 in amino acids: CASNPRSGGFYEKLFF. CDR3 DNA, as far as it was read: TGTGCCAGTAATCCTCGGTCCGGGGGGTTTTATGAAAAA.